This T cell receptor beta chain was retrieved from a study of cytomegalovirus exposure and HLA in healthy donors. Study-level information: Assignment to the Caucasian-associated ancestry cluster applied to more than 75% of the roughly 410 genotyped donors.

A word on this clone: The antigen is not known.

PCR used 60 Vbeta primers and 13 Jbeta primers. The repertoire was sequenced with immunoSEQ multiplex PCR; TCRdb's copy has only in-frame clones and lacks some. The sample records under 150,000 clones, roughly 80% being singletons. The CDR3 is made up of 13 amino acids. Germline loops: CDR1 LNHDA, CDR2 SQIVND (reference sequence). V gave up 5 bases and J gave up 2 bases, with 10 bases separating them. Study-wide results and limits: Usually a TCR sequence was rare, but some public TCRs were found in many donors. Beyond CMV serostatus, there was no information to go on about immune exposure. Investigators reported fewer than 200 TCR beta chains as tied to cytomegalovirus.

The rearrangement uses TRBV19 and TRBJ2-7; D is possibly TRBD1 (6 bases). This sequence originates from a woman aged 25 to 45 in good health and CMV-seropositive. The sample was PBMCs. CDR3 bases: TGTGCCAGTAGTCCGGGACACCCCTACGAGCAGTACTTC. This codes for CASSPGHPYEQYF.